This T cell receptor beta chain was captured in a study of cytomegalovirus exposure and HLA in healthy donors. Study results and caveats: There were 150 to 200 TCR beta chains listed as cytomegalovirus-associated. Researchers reported that three CMV-associated chains were confirmed in vitro as CMV antigen-specific.

This CDR3 has 17 amino acids. V lost 3 bases to trimming and J lost 0 bases, with 16 bases between them. CDR1 and CDR2 from the germline V gene are SGHNT and YYREEE (reference sequence). 13 Jbeta primers and 60 Vbeta primers were used for the PCR. Original processing notes: Later, an analysis found around 77 million unique TCR beta chains, and 9.5 million to 12 million of these were shared. The table came from immunoSEQ multiplex PCR; TCRdb's copy has only in-frame clones and leaves some out. D and trimming come from the DNA, and the V and J calls and clone size come from that table. The sample holds some 140,000 clones, around 80% seen once. With regard to this clone: Its antigen is not identified.

This clonotype originated in a male donor in good health and CMV-seropositive. The sequenced material came from PBMCs. V is TRBV5-4 and J is TRBJ2-1; TRBD2 is a possible D gene (6 bases). For the CDR3, the DNA is TGTGCCAGCAGCTACGGACTATTTCAGAGCTCCTACAATGAGCAGTTCTTC. It specifies CASSYGLFQSSYNEQFF.